These 9 T cell receptor beta chains share one sample of origin, sequenced in a study of cytomegalovirus exposure and HLA in healthy donors. It was with 60 Vbeta and 13 Jbeta primers that the PCR ran. Generated by immunoSEQ multiplex PCR, the TCRdb table keeps only in-frame clones and is missing some. This sample carries about 240,000 clones, approximately 81% of them seen once, and the ten largest clones take roughly 7.4%. The sample taken for sequencing was PBMCs. The source of these receptors is a woman aged 60 to 75 in good health and CMV-seropositive.

The V call is TRBV27, the J call TRBJ2-1; D remains unclear. The V gene's germline CDR1 is MNHEY and CDR2 SMNVEV (reference sequence). Trimming shortened V by 4 bases and J by 2 bases, and 9 bases separated the two germline ends. The CDR3 is made up of 14 amino acids. CDR3 sequence reads: CASSSPGPYNEQFF. In DNA, the CDR3 is TGTGCCAGCAGTTCCCCTGGCCCCTACAATGAGCAGTTCTTC.

This clone was seen only once. The chain couples TRBV5-4 to TRBJ2-3; TRBD1 might be the D (5 bases). The V end lost 3 bases, the J end lost 1 base, and 9 bases lay between the germline ends. The germline V gene has CDR1 SGHNT and CDR2 YYREEE (reference sequence). The CDR3 has 14 residues. Written as DNA, the CDR3 is TGTGCCAGCAGCTGGGGCATGGGCACAGATACGCAGTATTTT. Amino acid sequence: CASSWGMGTDTQYF.

The chain employs TRBV18 and TRBJ2-1, with 13 bases fitting TRBD2. J gave up 5 bases and V 6 bases, and 1 base lay outside the gene matches. Germline V CDR1 and CDR2: KGHSH, LQKENI. The length of the CDR3 is 14 residues. The DNA for the CDR3 is TGTGCCAGCTCCGGACTAGCGGGGGACAATGAGCAGTTCTTC. Translating it yields CASSGLAGDNEQFF.

V and J are TRBV5-6 and TRBJ2-1, with 15 bases that match TRBD2. This CDR3 has 15 amino acids. The ends lost 4 bases at V and 4 bases at J; junction bases unmatched: 0. Germline assignment: CDR1 SGHDT and CDR2 YYEEEE. The CDR3, as DNA: TGTGCCAGCAGCGGACTAGCGGGAGGGTACAATGAGCAGTTCTTC. This translates into CASSGLAGGYNEQFF.

V gene TRBV5-6 combines with J gene TRBJ2-5, with D possibly TRBD2 on 5 matching bases. The germline V gene has CDR1 SGHDT and CDR2 YYEEEE. V was trimmed by 4 bases and J by 2 bases, leaving 9 bases between them. This CDR3 is built from 13 residues. The CDR3 sequence is CASSDGNQETQYF. The CDR3 nucleotides read TGTGCCAGCAGCGACGGGAATCAAGAGACCCAGTACTTC. Using reference TRBV5-6 and TRBJ2-5 for the parts outside the CDR3, the full variable domain is DAGVTQSPTHLIKTRGQQVTLRCSPKSGHDTVSWYQQALGQGPQFIFQYYEEEERQRGNFPDRFSGHQFPNYSSELNVNALLLGDSALYLCASSDGNQETQYFGPGTRLLVL.

The genes are TRBV6-1 and TRBJ2-2; TRBD2 agrees at 8 bases. V shed 6 bases, J shed 4 bases, and the junction held 4 bases outside the gene matches. CDR1 is MNHNS, CDR2 SASEGT, per germline. The CDR3 runs 14 residues. The CDR3 is CASSLAGATGELFF. CDR3 DNA: TGTGCCAGCAGCCTAGCGGGTGCCACCGGGGAGCTGTTTTTT.

Only a few counts were recorded for this clone. The rearrangement joins TRBV7-9 to TRBJ1-1; possibly TRBD1 for D (5 bases). The CDR3 has 14 residues. CDR1 and CDR2 (germline): SEHNR, FQNEAQ (reference sequence). Trimming stripped 2 bases from V and 5 bases from J, with 12 bases between. CDR3 DNA: TGTGCCAGCAGCTTATCACCCGGGGGAACTGAAGCTTTCTTT. Translation gives CASSLSPGGTEAFF.

A remark on this clone: The same CDR3 also results from other DNA sequences found in this sample. The chain has TRBV29-1 and TRBJ1-1; D not certain. V was clipped by 4 bases and J by 2 bases, with 8 bases between them. CDR3 length: 12 residues. CDR1 and CDR2 from the germline V gene are SQVTM and ANQGSEA. CDR3 nucleotide sequence: TGCAGCGTTGGACAAGCCAACACTGAAGCTTTCTTT. Its translation: CSVGQANTEAFF.

This chain links TRBV28 with TRBJ1-5; D is possibly TRBD1 (5 bases). The germline V and J ends were trimmed by 4 bases and 0 bases, with 16 bases remaining between them. CDR3 size: 17 residues. The germline V gene encodes CDR1 MDHEN and CDR2 SYDVKM. CDR3 protein: CASSSTGQQNSNQPQHF. The DNA of the CDR3 is TGTGCCAGCAGTTCAACCGGACAACAGAATAGCAATCAGCCCCAGCATTTT.